These 8 T cell receptor beta chains share one sample of origin, sequenced in a study of beta chain features in type 1 diabetes. Expressed TCRB transcripts were sequenced after all isolated RNA was converted to cDNA. TCRdb's table, derived via immunoSEQ multiplex PCR, lists solely in-frame clones and lacks some. Of 900,000 or so clones in the sample, roughly 15% are singletons; the top ten hold about 0.02%. The material sequenced was naive CD4+ T cells from blood. The receptor set was obtained from a woman younger than 35 in good health.

CDR3 coding DNA: TGTGCCAGCAGTTTGATCGGGACAGTCTCCTACGAGCAGTACTTC. It yields the protein CASSLIGTVSYEQYF. The V call is TRBV11-2, the J call TRBJ2-7; 7 nucleotides agree with TRBD1. The germline V gene has CDR1 SGHAT and CDR2 FQNNGV. There are 15 residues in the CDR3. V lost 6 bases to trimming and J lost 0 bases; unmatched junction nucleotides: 8.

This clone has only a few counts. This rearrangement joins TRBV5-1 to TRBJ2-3; D is tentatively TRBD1 or TRBD2 (5 bases each). The CDR3 totals 20 residues. CDR1 SGHRS and CDR2 YFSETQ come from the germline V gene. V dropped 3 bases and J dropped 0 bases, with 26 bases sitting between them. In nucleotides, the CDR3 is TGCGCCAGCAGCTATGGTCCTTCATCATGGGGGTCACGTAGCACAGATACGCAGTATTTT. Protein sequence: CASSYGPSSWGSRSTDTQYF.

J is TRBJ2-6 and V is TRBV18; D is possibly TRBD1 or TRBD2 (5 bases each). CDR3 length: 19 amino acids. V lost 1 base to trimming and J lost 0 bases, with 16 bases between them. Germline values: CDR1 KGHSH, CDR2 LQKENI. The CDR3 loop is CASSPLGPGPTSGANVLTF. In DNA, the CDR3 is TGTGCCAGCTCACCACTGGGACCGGGACCGACCTCTGGGGCCAACGTCCTGACTTTC.

The chain uses TRBV7-2 and TRBJ2-7; the match to TRBD2 covers 8 bases. V was clipped by 5 bases and J by 6 bases; unmatched bases: 12. CDR1 and CDR2 from the germline V gene are SGHTA and FQGNSA. This CDR3 region has 15 residues. The DNA for the CDR3 is TGTGCCAGCAGCCAAATGGGAGCGGGAGTTACCGAGCAGTACTTC. This encodes CASSQMGAGVTEQYF.

This clone has a handful of counts. The V call is TRBV5-1, the J call TRBJ2-5; the D gene is possibly TRBD2 (6 bases). The CDR3 covers 14 residues. V lost 4 bases, J lost 0 bases, and 10 bases lay in between. The V gene's germline CDR1 is SGHRS and CDR2 YFSETQ. CDR3: CASSVGTDQETQYF. In nucleotides, the CDR3 is TGCGCCAGCAGCGTAGGGACTGACCAAGAGACCCAGTACTTC.

The chain has TRBV6-6 and TRBJ2-3; the match to TRBD1 covers 9 bases. The V gene's germline CDR1 is MNHNY and CDR2 SVGAGI (reference sequence). This CDR3 contains 16 residues. V shed 4 bases, J shed 1 base, and the junction held 6 bases outside the gene matches. CDR3 sequence (DNA): TGTGCCAGCAGTTTCGGACAGGGGTGGGGCACAGATACGCAGTATTTT. It codes for CASSFGQGWGTDTQYF.

V usage is TRBV27 and J usage is TRBJ2-1; 9 nucleotides align to TRBD1. This CDR3 is 12 amino acids long. J gave up 9 bases and V 5 bases, and 2 bases lay outside the gene matches. CDR1 MNHEY and CDR2 SMNVEV come from the germline V gene (reference sequence). CDR3: CASSGTGREQFF. Written as DNA, the CDR3 is TGTGCCAGCAGTGGGACAGGGCGTGAGCAGTTCTTC.

This clone was seen only a few times. The chain uses TRBV19 and TRBJ2-1; D not certain. CDR3 length: 16 amino acids. CDR1 is LNHDA, CDR2 SQIVND, per germline (reference sequence). Between the trimmed V and J ends, which lost 7 bases and 0 bases, there was a span of 16 bases. The DNA for the CDR3 is TGTGCCAGTACTCTCACGAGTACTCTCTCCTACAATGAGCAGTTCTTC. It codes for CASTLTSTLSYNEQFF.